The T cell receptor (beta chain) under discussion was sequenced for a study of breast tumors, draining lymph nodes, adjacent tissues (dated by TCRdb to 2016 to 2017). Study-level background: The study compared TCR beta repertoires across tumor, adjacent nontumor tissue and axillary lymph nodes from breast cancer patients. In human breast cancer, the study set out to assess how tumor, surrounding tissue and draining lymph node repertoires relate to one another and whether T cells might be exchanged between them. Overall results and qualifications from the work: Tumor and nontumor tissue repertoires were significantly more similar in luminal-like than in basal-like breast cancer. The conclusion that tumor T cells originate in lymph nodes was framed as consistent with a hypothesis rather than directly demonstrated. The data were considered consistent with most tumor T cells being derived from the lymph node and subsequently expanding within tumor tissue. Tumor T-cell repertoires showed less diversity than lymph node repertoires and more diversity than nontumor tissue repertoires, and tumor T-cell repertoires showed preferential V and J gene usage.

V is reduced by 5 bases and J by 10 bases, leaving a spacing of 24 bases between them. CDR1 and CDR2, per the germline V gene, are MNHNS and SASEGT. The CDR3, cysteine through phenylalanine, is 16 amino acids long. The kept DNA is CDR3 alone, 48 bases in frame from the first base. TCRdb names Illumina HiSeq 2000 as the instrument used. TCR beta chain libraries were generated through multiplex PCR amplification. High-throughput sequencing was used to analyze the amplified TCR beta chain products. TCRdb itself trimmed the public reads at Q25 with fastp, ran MiXCR and retained productive beta chains. Identical CDR3 proteins give one entry, which carries the most common genes and DNA. The sample table contains over 60,000 distinct CDR3 sequences; only one count was recorded for around three fifths of them. The ten largest clones represent roughly 19% of the sample. This clonotype was counted at least ten times. Its antigen remains undetermined. A much larger clone is a single base away; this may be a read error.

The TCR comes from a female donor with breast cancer. Some clones in this sample may be carry-over from other donors' samples. The V and J segments used are TRBV6-1 and TRBJ2-1; the D region may be TRBD1 or TRBD2, each matching 6 bases equally. Material: breast tumor tissue. The DNA sequence reads TGTGCCAGCAGTCAATGGGGGGTCGACGGGACAAAAGAGCAGTTCTTC. The encoded protein is CASSQWGVDGTKEQFF.